Listed below are T cell receptor beta chains from one sample, sequenced in a study of blood T cell repertoires in COVID-19. Measured with immunoSEQ multiplex PCR; TCRdb has only the in-frame clones, and not every one. The sample consists of some 250,000 clones, 75% to 90% of them appearing once. What was sequenced was peripheral blood. Receptors originate from a man between 60 and 75 years old who had recovered from COVID-19. Each CDR3 is given with its conserved first and last residue. The D gene is left open where the match is weak. Rows may omit the clone size; those that give it use once, few, many or a size class.

>TRBV7-9|TRBJ2-1|once|-
TGTGCCAGCACCCCGAGGGCGGGGCGGGGTGACTCCTACAATGAGCAGTTCTTC
CASTPRAGRGDSYNEQFF
>TRBV19|TRBJ2-5|-|-
TGTGCCAGTAGTATAGGGTCAGGGGGGTACGAGACCCAGTACTTC
CASSIGSGGYETQYF
>TRBV5-1|TRBJ2-7|few|TRBD1
TGCGCCAGCAGCTTGGTCGGACAGGCAACCTACGAGCAGTACTTC
CASSLVGQATYEQYF
>TRBV9|TRBJ1-2|-|TRBD1
TGTGCCAGCAGCCCCGGACAGGGAGGAGGCTACACCTTC
CASSPGQGGGYTF
>TRBV7-9|TRBJ1-2|-|-
TGTGCCAGCAGCTTTTCCCCAGGGGGCTACACCTTC
CASSFSPGGYTF
>TRBV5-5|TRBJ1-1|-|-
TGTGCCAGCAGCTTGTTTCTTACACCCAACACTGAAGCTTTCTTT
CASSLFLTPNTEAFF
>TRBV6-1|TRBJ1-2|few|TRBD1
TGTGCCAGCAGTGACCAGCTCTACTTAGGGGGCAGGGCTAACTATGGCTACACCTTC
CASSDQLYLGGRANYGYTF
>TRBV10-2|TRBJ1-1|-|-
TGCGCCAGCAGTGACAGGGCGAACACTGAAGCTTTCTTT
CASSDRANTEAFF
>TRBV29-1|TRBJ1-2|-|-
TGCAGCGTAGAAGGTCTTAACTATGGCTACACCTTC
CSVEGLNYGYTF
>TRBV2|TRBJ1-3|-|-
TGTGCCAGCAGTGAACGAGCCGGACATCTCTCTGGAAACACCATATATTTT
CASSERAGHLSGNTIYF
>TRBV7-2|TRBJ1-3|few|TRBD1
TGTGCCAGCAGCCCACTAGGGACAGTCCCTGGAAACACCATATATTTT
CASSPLGTVPGNTIYF
>TRBV29-1|TRBJ2-7|once|TRBD2
TGCAGCGTGCCGGGACTAGCGGGGGACGCCTTCGAGCAGTACTTC
CSVPGLAGDAFEQYF
>TRBV3-1/TRBV3-2|TRBJ1-1|-|-
TGTGCCAGCAGCGAGCTCGACAGGCCGATGAACACTGAAGCTTTCTTT
CASSELDRPMNTEAFF
>TRBV12-5|TRBJ1-2|-|-
TGTGCTAGTGGTTTGCCAGGGAACAGGGCTGGCTACACCTTC
CASGLPGNRAGYTF
>TRBV5-4|TRBJ1-2|-|-
TGTGCCAGCAGCCCGAGGGGAGGAGGCTACACCTTC
CASSPRGGGYTF
>TRBV5-6|TRBJ2-7|-|-
TGTGCCAGCAGCTTGGGGGGCCATAGAGAGCAGTACTTC
CASSLGGHREQYF
>TRBV9|TRBJ1-2|-|TRBD1
TGTGCCAGCAGCGAGGGACAGGGATCCTATGGCTACACCTTC
CASSEGQGSYGYTF
>TRBV27|TRBJ1-1|-|TRBD1
TGTGCCAGCGCCTCGACAGGGGGGTACACTGAAGCTTTCTTT
CASASTGGYTEAFF
>TRBV9|TRBJ2-2|-|TRBD2
TGTGCCAGCAGACCCCCCGGGACTAGCACTACCGGGGAGCTGTTTTTT
CASRPPGTSTTGELFF
>TRBV9|TRBJ2-3|-|-
TGTGCCAGCAGCGTAGATAGTCGCACAGATACGCAGTATTTT
CASSVDSRTDTQYF
>TRBV9|TRBJ2-5|-|-
TGTGCCAGCAGCCTAAGAAAAGGGGCTGGGGGGGAGACCCAGTACTTC
CASSLRKGAGGETQYF
>TRBV25-1|TRBJ1-6|-|-
TGTGCCAGCAAAAGTAGCGTCGGCTATTCACCCCTCCACTTT
CASKSSVGYSPLHF
>TRBV7-2|TRBJ2-1|-|TRBD2
TGTGCCAGCAGCTTTCGGGACTACAACTACAATGAGCAGTTCTTC
CASSFRDYNYNEQFF
>TRBV6-5|TRBJ2-3|-|-
TGTGCCAGCAGCCGGACTCCCTATGATACGCAGTATTTT
CASSRTPYDTQYF
>TRBV11-2|TRBJ1-6|once|-
TGTGCCAGCAGCCGCGATACCGGCCTCGCGGGTTCACCCCTCCACTTT
CASSRDTGLAGSPLHF
>TRBV5-4|TRBJ1-2|-|TRBD1
TGTGCCAGCAGCTTGGGGGGACAGGGTCGTGGCTACACCTTC
CASSLGGQGRGYTF
>TRBV7-2|TRBJ1-5|-|TRBD1
TGTGCCAGCAGCTCCTCGGCAGGGGGCGTTTATCAGCCCCAGCATTTT
CASSSSAGGVYQPQHF
>TRBV5-6|TRBJ2-1|-|-
TGTGCCAGCAGCTTGACGGCAGGGTACAATGAGCAGTTCTTC
CASSLTAGYNEQFF
>TRBV19|TRBJ1-3|-|-
TGTGCCAGTAGTATGGAGACCGTCGATTACTCTGGAAACACCATATATTTT
CASSMETVDYSGNTIYF
>TRBV4-2|TRBJ1-2|-|TRBD1
TGTGCCAGCAGCCACGGACAGGGGGCGGGTCTTGGCTACACCTTC
CASSHGQGAGLGYTF
>TRBV7-8|TRBJ2-2|-|-
TGTGCCAGCAGCTTAGGTCCAAAAGGGGTCTCCGGGGAGCTGTTTTTT
CASSLGPKGVSGELFF
>TRBV7-9|TRBJ1-1|-|TRBD1
TGTGCCAGCAGCCCGGACGGTGACAGGGTATCAAGGAACACTGAAGCTTTCTTT
CASSPDGDRVSRNTEAFF
>TRBV7-8|TRBJ2-7|-|TRBD2
TGTGCCAGCAGCTCTTCTCGGGGGGGGTACTACGAGCAGTACTTC
CASSSSRGGYYEQYF
>TRBV4-2|TRBJ1-5|-|-
TGTGCCAGCAGCCAAGTGGGAGGGGGGGGATTGGATGGCAATCAGCCCCAGCATTTT
CASSQVGGGGLDGNQPQHF
>TRBV27|TRBJ1-2|once|-
TGTGCCAGCAGTTTACAGGGGCACTATGGCTACACCTTC
CASSLQGHYGYTF
>TRBV7-2|TRBJ2-1|-|-
TGTGCCAGCAGCGCGTACAATGAGCAGTTCTTC
CASSAYNEQFF
>TRBV6-5|TRBJ2-7|few|-
TGTGCCAGCAGTTACTCATGGCGGGGTAGCTACGAGCAGTACTTC
CASSYSWRGSYEQYF
>TRBV19|TRBJ1-3|-|-
TGTGCCAGTAGTATATTCGCCAGGGCTTACGGAAACACCATATATTTT
CASSIFARAYGNTIYF
>TRBV30|TRBJ1-3|-|-
TGTGCCTGCAGGGTTTCTGGAAACACCATATATTTT
CACRVSGNTIYF
>TRBV5-1|TRBJ1-1|once|-
TGCGCCAGCAGCTTGGAGGCGGGATCTGGCACTGAAGCTTTCTTT
CASSLEAGSGTEAFF
>TRBV15|TRBJ1-2|-|TRBD1
TGTGCCACCAGCAGAGATCGGGGGCCAGGGGGCCATGGCTACACCTTC
CATSRDRGPGGHGYTF
>TRBV6-5|TRBJ2-3|-|TRBD2
TGTGCCAGCAGTCCTAGCGGGGGTGGAACGCAGTATTTT
CASSPSGGGTQYF
>TRBV27|TRBJ1-5|-|-
TGTGCCAGCAGTTTATCGTTTTACGCCCCCTATGAGGTTAGCAATCAGCCCCAGCATTTT
CASSLSFYAPYEVSNQPQHF
>TRBV24-1|TRBJ1-2|-|TRBD1
TGTGCCACCAGTGACTCGGACAGGGAAAACTATGGCTACACCTTC
CATSDSDRENYGYTF
>TRBV30|TRBJ1-2|-|TRBD1
TGTGCCTGGAGTGCTATCGGCAGGGGGGACTATGGCTACACCTTC
CAWSAIGRGDYGYTF
>TRBV6-5|TRBJ2-2|-|-
TGTGCCACCCGACAGGCCAACACCGGGGAGCTGTTTTTT
CATRQANTGELFF
>TRBV2|TRBJ2-1|-|-
TGTGCCAGCGGTCACGGCGGATCCTACAATGAGCAGTTCTTC
CASGHGGSYNEQFF
>TRBV18|TRBJ2-1|-|TRBD2
TGTGCCAGCTCACCAAGCGAATTGGGACTAGCGGGGGAGGTGGTGCAGTTCTTC
CASSPSELGLAGEVVQFF
>TRBV19|TRBJ1-2|-|-
TGTGCCAGTAGTATTATGGGTGTCGCAGGGCCTGAAAATGGCTACACCTTC
CASSIMGVAGPENGYTF